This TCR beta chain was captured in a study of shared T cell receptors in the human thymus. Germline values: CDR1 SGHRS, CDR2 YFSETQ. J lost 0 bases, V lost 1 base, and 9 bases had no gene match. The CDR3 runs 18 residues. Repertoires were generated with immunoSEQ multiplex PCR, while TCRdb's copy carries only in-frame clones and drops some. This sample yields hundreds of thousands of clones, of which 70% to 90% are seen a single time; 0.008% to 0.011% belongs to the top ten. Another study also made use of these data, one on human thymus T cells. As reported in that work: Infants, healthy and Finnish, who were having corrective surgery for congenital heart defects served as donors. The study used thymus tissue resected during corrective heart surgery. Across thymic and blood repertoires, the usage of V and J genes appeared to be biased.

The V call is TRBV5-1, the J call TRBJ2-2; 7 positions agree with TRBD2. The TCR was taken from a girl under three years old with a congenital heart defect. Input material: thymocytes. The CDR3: CASSLLFGAGANTGELFF. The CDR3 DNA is TGCGCCAGCAGCTTGTTGTTTGGGGCGGGGGCGAACACCGGGGAGCTGTTTTTT.